This is a list of T cell receptor beta chains from one sample in a study of T cells in Graves' hyperthyroidism and ophthalmopathy. TCRdb recomputed calls from the multiplex PCR reads with MiXCR, one row per CDR3 protein. The sample includes under 350,000 distinct CDR3 sequences, about 15% of them seen just once. The material sequenced was blood. Receptors were obtained from a woman aged 60-75 years with Graves' ophthalmopathy. The CDR3 runs from the conserved cysteine through the conserved F or W. A D gene is named only where the DNA matches it firmly. The size field is filled for only some rows; it gives once, few, many or a size class.

D	V	J	size	DNA	CDR3
.	TRBV19	TRBJ1-1	.	TGTGCCAGTAGGGAGGCTCGAGGTCTCCTGAACACTGAAGCTTTCTTT	CASREARGLLNTEAFF
.	TRBV5-1	TRBJ2-5	few	TGCGCCAGCAGCTTGACAGGGGAGGGCCGGGGGGAGACCCAGTACTTC	CASSLTGEGRGETQYF
TRBD1	TRBV2	TRBJ2-1	many	TGTGCCAGCAGTGAATCGGTAAGGGGGCCCTACAATGAGCAGTTCTTC	CASSESVRGPYNEQFF
.	TRBV29-1	TRBJ1-1	many	TGCAGCGTTGAAGCGGGGGTGGGCACTGAAGCTTTCTTT	CSVEAGVGTEAFF
.	TRBV6-2/TRBV6-3	TRBJ2-5	few	TGTGCCAGCGACTTACTCGGACGGCCGTGGCAAGAGACCCAGTACTTC	CASDLLGRPWQETQYF
TRBD1	TRBV7-9	TRBJ1-4	.	TGTGCCAGCAGCTCTCCGACAGGGGTTGAGAATGAAAAACTGTTTTTT	CASSSPTGVENEKLFF
TRBD1	TRBV4-2	TRBJ2-2	.	TGTGCCAGCAGCCAAGAACGGACAGAGGACAGGCCGATGTTTTTT	CASSQERTEDRPMFF
.	TRBV4-2	TRBJ2-7	many	TGTGCCAGCAGCCAAGTCGGGCCGGGGGCGCTTGACGAGCAGTACTTC	CASSQVGPGALDEQYF
.	TRBV20-1	TRBJ1-6	.	TGCAGTGCTAGAGGTAGATCCAACAGGGATGGTAATTCACCCCTCCACTTT	CSARGRSNRDGNSPLHF
TRBD1	TRBV7-2	TRBJ1-2	many	TGTGCCAGCAGCTTTTGGGACAGGGGACCTTCGGCCTATGGCTACACCTTC	CASSFWDRGPSAYGYTF
.	TRBV5-1	TRBJ2-5	many	TGCGCCAGCAGCTTCGGACAGAACCAAGAGACCCAGTACTTC	CASSFGQNQETQYF
.	TRBV11-2	TRBJ1-1	many	TGTGCCAGCAGCTTACTAGGGAACACTGAAGCTTTCTTT	CASSLLGNTEAFF
.	TRBV27	TRBJ2-1	few	TGTGCCAGCAGTTTATCGAGGAGGAATGAGCAGTTCTTC	CASSLSRRNEQFF
.	TRBV4-2	TRBJ1-1	.	TGTGCCAGCAGCTTACAGGGTAGCCGCACTGAAGCTTTCTTT	CASSLQGSRTEAFF
TRBD1	TRBV5-1	TRBJ1-5	many	TGCGCCAGCAGCTTGGGATATGGACAGGGACACAATCAGCCCCAGCATTTT	CASSLGYGQGHNQPQHF
.	TRBV5-6	TRBJ2-7	.	TGTGCCAGCGGTGCTGGGGGAGCATCCTACGAGCAGTACTTC	CASGAGGASYEQYF
.	TRBV4-1	TRBJ1-4	.	TGCGCCAGCAGCCATCGGGACGGCAGTAATGAAAAACTGTTTTTT	CASSHRDGSNEKLFF
.	TRBV7-2	TRBJ1-6	many	TGTGCCAGCAGCTTTGGGGGGACTAATTCACCCCTCCACTTT	CASSFGGTNSPLHF
.	TRBV13	TRBJ2-1	many	TGTGCCAGCAGCTTAGTCCAGGGGATAGAGGGCGGTGAGCAGTTCTTC	CASSLVQGIEGGEQFF
TRBD1	TRBV5-1	TRBJ2-7	.	TGCGCCAGCAGCACCCCGCCGCGGACAGGGCAACCCTACGAGCAGTACTTC	CASSTPPRTGQPYEQYF
.	TRBV20-1	TRBJ2-3	many	TGCAGTGCTAGAGATGGGGGACTCTCCGGGGATACGCAGTATTTT	CSARDGGLSGDTQYF
.	TRBV29-1	TRBJ2-7	many	TGCAGCGTTGGAGGGGGGGCCTACGAGCAGTACTTC	CSVGGGAYEQYF
.	TRBV6-5	TRBJ1-4	.	TGTGCCAGCAGTTACTCGGGGGCAACTAATGAAAAACTGTTTTTT	CASSYSGATNEKLFF
.	TRBV13	TRBJ1-1	.	TGTGCCAGCAGCTTAGTTCCCCCTTCGGGGGGGTCTGAAGCTTTCTTT	CASSLVPPSGGSEAFF
.	TRBV27	TRBJ1-1	many	TGTGCCAGCTCCGCCGTGGGTGCCACTGAAGCTTTCTTT	CASSAVGATEAFF
.	TRBV20-1	TRBJ1-1	.	TGCAGTGCTAGAGATGCCCGGTGGGCGCAGCCTGAAGCTTTCTTT	CSARDARWAQPEAFF
.	TRBV7-2	TRBJ1-4	few	TGTGCCAGCAGCGCCTCGGGGGTTAATGAAAAACTGTTTTTT	CASSASGVNEKLFF
TRBD1	TRBV7-9	TRBJ1-4	.	TGTGCCAGCAGCTTAGGGGACAGTAATGAAAAACTGTTTTTT	CASSLGDSNEKLFF
TRBD2	TRBV28	TRBJ2-3	many	TGTGCCAGCACGGATCCCTCGGCTAGCGGGAGGGCGGGCACAGATACGCAGTATTTT	CASTDPSASGRAGTDTQYF
TRBD2	TRBV5-1	TRBJ2-7	.	TGCGCCAGCAGCTTGTACCTAGCGGGGGTTCACCCCTCCTACGAGCAATACTTC	CASSLYLAGVHPSYEQYF
TRBD1	TRBV20-1	TRBJ2-7	.	TGCAGTGCTATTCCGACCGGGACAGCGGACGAGCAGTACTTC	CSAIPTGTADEQYF
TRBD2	TRBV5-8	TRBJ2-7	many	TGTGCCAGCAGCCCGGGACTAGCGGGAGTCGGAGAGTACGAGCAGTACTTC	CASSPGLAGVGEYEQYF
.	TRBV7-9	TRBJ2-5	.	TGTGCCAGCAGCTCCTCTAACAGGGAGACCCAGTACTTC	CASSSSNRETQYF
.	TRBV27	TRBJ2-5	many	TGTGCCAGCAGGGGGCTCGGGGGCCAAGAGACCCAGTACTTC	CASRGLGGQETQYF
.	TRBV11-2	TRBJ2-2	many	TGTGCCAGCAAGCAACAGCCGAACACCGGGGAGCTGTTTTTT	CASKQQPNTGELFF